What follows are 29 T cell receptor beta chains derived from one specimen sequenced in a study of blood T cell repertoires in COVID-19. Clones were sequenced by immunoSEQ multiplex PCR, and TCRdb holds only the in-frame ones, with some missing. The sample records some 85,000 clones, 80% to 90% being singletons. The sample comprised peripheral blood. The receptor set was obtained from a man aged 45-60 years with acute or convalescent COVID-19.

The chain is built from TRBV24-1 and TRBJ2-1; D might be TRBD2 (6 bases). Trimming shortened V by 3 bases and J by 2 bases, and 10 bases separated the two germline ends. The CDR3 extends over 15 amino acids. Looked up from germline, CDR1 is KGHDR and CDR2 is SFDVKD. As DNA, the CDR3 is TGTGCCACCAGTGATCCCGGGACTCCCTACAATGAGCAGTTCTTC. Amino acid sequence: CATSDPGTPYNEQFF.

The chain couples TRBV30 to TRBJ2-1; TRBD1 might be the D (6 bases). V was trimmed by 2 bases and J by 10 bases, leaving 15 bases between them. Germline CDR1 GTSNPN, CDR2 SVGIG (reference sequence). The CDR3 length is 13 residues. CDR3 DNA: TGTGCCTGGAGTATTGGGGGCGGCGAAGAGCAGTTCTTC. Translation: CAWSIGGGEEQFF.

This clone was observed a single time. CDR3 sequence: CATSRAGGNTEAFF. CDR3 DNA: TGTGCCACCAGCAGAGCAGGGGGCAACACTGAAGCTTTCTTT. This chain joins TRBV15 and TRBJ1-1; 8 nucleotides agree with TRBD1. The germline V gene encodes CDR1 LNHNV and CDR2 YYDKDF (reference sequence). V lost 1 base to trimming and J lost 2 bases; unmatched junction nucleotides: 0. The CDR3 consists of 14 residues.

The rearrangement links TRBV7-2 to TRBJ2-1; maybe TRBD2 (7 bases). Trimming stripped 5 bases from V and 12 bases from J, with 23 bases between. Per germline, CDR1 SGHTA and CDR2 FQGNSA. This CDR3 is built from 15 residues. CDR3 bases: TGTGCCAGCAGCGGAGCTGCGGGGGCCCAAGGGGTGCAGTTCTTC. Its protein product is CASSGAAGAQGVQFF.

The chain carries TRBV9 and TRBJ2-1; 7 bases are a match to TRBD2. CDR3 size: 19 residues. The germline gives CDR1 SGDLS, CDR2 YYNGEE. V was pared by 0 bases and J by 0 bases, with 12 bases of the junction left unmatched. The CDR3 sequence is CASSVGPASGRSSYNEQFF. The CDR3 coding sequence is TGTGCCAGCAGCGTAGGCCCCGCTAGCGGACGGAGCTCCTACAATGAGCAGTTCTTC.

V usage is TRBV18 and J usage is TRBJ1-1; a possible D gene is TRBD1 (6 bases). This CDR3 region has 16 residues. CDR1 is KGHSH and CDR2 is LQKENI in the germline V gene. V was clipped by 3 bases and J by 4 bases, with 18 bases between them. The chain's CDR3 is CASSPQNPQGFTEAFF. CDR3 coding DNA: TGTGCCAGCTCACCGCAAAACCCCCAGGGGTTCACTGAAGCTTTCTTT.

J is TRBJ2-1 and V is TRBV7-3; 11 positions agree with TRBD1. Germline-derived CDR1 and CDR2 are SGHTA and FQGTGA. This CDR3 comprises 17 residues. J was trimmed by 10 bases and V by 1 base; bases with no gene match: 12. In nucleotides, the CDR3 is TGTGCCAGCAGCTTAATCGGACAGGGGGCGTCCCCAATGGAGCAGTTCTTC. It is translated as CASSLIGQGASPMEQFF.

This clone occurred once. This rearrangement joins TRBV15 to TRBJ2-1; possible D gene TRBD2, 7 bases. Per germline, CDR1 LNHNV and CDR2 YYDKDF (reference sequence). V gave up 4 bases and J gave up 6 bases, with 28 bases separating them. This CDR3 spans 19 amino acids. The CDR3 loop reads CATSTFLPRLRGGSNEQFF. CDR3 nucleotides: TGTGCCACCAGCACTTTTTTGCCCCGATTGAGGGGGGGATCCAATGAGCAGTTCTTC.

This chain links TRBV9 with TRBJ1-2; D is ambiguous. Between the trimmed V and J ends, which lost 0 bases and 3 bases, there was a span of 15 bases. The CDR3 totals 16 residues. CDR1 is SGDLS and CDR2 is YYNGEE in the germline V gene. In DNA form, the CDR3 reads TGTGCCAGCAGCGTAGAAGGTCGGGGTACTCACTATGGCTACACCTTC. Translating it yields CASSVEGRGTHYGYTF.

The CDR3 DNA is TGCGCCAGCAGCCCGTCTAGCGGGGGCTACAATGAGCAGTTCTTC. Protein: CASSPSSGGYNEQFF. The chain recombines TRBV5-1 with TRBJ2-1; TRBD2 matches 10 bases. This CDR3 contains 15 residues. CDR1 and CDR2 (germline): SGHRS, YFSETQ. Trimming removed 4 bases from V and 3 bases from J; junction bases left unmatched: 4.

The rearrangement links TRBV30 to TRBJ2-2, with 9 bases aligning to TRBD1. The trim removed 8 bases at V and 1 base at J, leaving 8 bases unmatched. The CDR3 consists of 15 residues. Germline CDR1 reads GTSNPN; CDR2 reads SVGIG (reference sequence). The CDR3 nucleotides are TGTGCCGGCTCGGGACAGGGATTGAACACCGGGGAGCTGTTTTTT. Protein: CAGSGQGLNTGELFF.

The CDR3 sequence: CASTNNRQGRTEAFF. As DNA, the CDR3 is TGTGCCAGCACCAACAATAGACAGGGGAGAACTGAAGCTTTCTTT. J is TRBJ1-1 and V is TRBV5-4; the match to TRBD1 covers 8 bases. Looked up from germline, CDR1 is SGHNT and CDR2 is YYREEE (reference sequence). J was trimmed by 5 bases and V by 6 bases; bases with no gene match: 12. The CDR3 is 15 amino acids.

The J gene is TRBJ1-2, the V gene TRBV5-1; 7 bases match TRBD1. The CDR3 runs to 14 residues. CDR1 is SGHRS and CDR2 is YFSETQ in the germline V gene. The junction had 10 bases not matched to a gene; V was cut back by 7 bases and J by 4 bases. The CDR3 nucleotides read TGCGCCAGCTCGCCGCAGAGGGGGCTCTATGGCTACACCTTC. Translating gives CASSPQRGLYGYTF.

As for this clone: The junction departs from germline at one end; a sequencing error may be responsible. The chain links TRBV28 to TRBJ1-5; 8 bases fit TRBD1. Per germline, CDR1 MDHEN and CDR2 SYDVKM. The CDR3 extends over 13 amino acids. The CDR3 DNA follows: TGTGCCGGCAGCGACAGGGGAAATCAGCCCCAGCATTTT. This gives the protein CAGSDRGNQPQHF.

The chain links TRBV9 to TRBJ1-2, with 10 positions matching TRBD1. Germline CDR1 reads SGDLS; CDR2 reads YYNGEE. CDR3 length equals 17 residues. V lost 7 bases to trimming and J lost 5 bases; unmatched junction nucleotides: 17. This CDR3 reads CASRGAGTGVNGYGYTF. The CDR3 DNA follows: TGTGCCAGCCGAGGAGCCGGGACAGGGGTGAATGGGTATGGCTACACCTTC.

This chain connects TRBV2 to TRBJ1-1, with a weak D call TRBD1 (5 bases). CDR1 is SNHLY, CDR2 FYNNEI, per germline. V was cut by 7 bases and J by 5 bases, with 17 bases left in between. The CDR3 covers 14 residues. The CDR3 DNA reads as TGTGCCAGCACCGAAACGGGGGTATGGACTGAAGCTTTCTTT. It encodes CASTETGVWTEAFF.

The V gene is TRBV2, the J gene TRBJ2-2, with 9 positions matching TRBD1. Germline V gene data show CDR1 as SNHLY and CDR2 as FYNNEI. V gave up 8 bases and J gave up 4 bases; unmatched junction bases: 5. CDR3 length: 14 residues. Written as DNA, the CDR3 is TGTGCCAGCCGGGGACAGGGCCGCACCGGGGAGCTGTTTTTT. Its protein product is CASRGQGRTGELFF.

This clone occurred a few times. The rearrangement links TRBV2 to TRBJ1-6; no clear D gene. Germline CDR1 SNHLY, CDR2 FYNNEI. The CDR3 is 15 residues long. V gave up 5 bases and J gave up 4 bases, with 12 bases separating them. CDR3 DNA sequence: TGTGCCAGCAGTCCCCGGCGGGCTTATAATTCACCCCTCCACTTT. Translated: CASSPRRAYNSPLHF.

The chain employs TRBV15 and TRBJ1-4; 11 nucleotides align to TRBD1. V lost 3 bases to trimming and J lost 4 bases; unmatched junction nucleotides: 4. CDR1 LNHNV and CDR2 YYDKDF come from the germline V gene (reference sequence). This CDR3 contains 16 residues. DNA of the CDR3: TGTGCCACCAGCAGCCATGGGACAGGGGGTAATGAAAAACTGTTTTTT. This sequence encodes CATSSHGTGGNEKLFF. The variable domain in full, completed from reference TRBV15 and TRBJ1-4, reads DAMVIQNPRYQVTQFGKPVTLSCSQTLNHNVMYWYQQKSSQAPKLLFHYYDKDFNNEADTPDNFQSRRPNTSFCFLDIRSPGLGDTAMYLCATSSHGTGGNEKLFFGSGTQLSVL.

The chain recombines TRBV6-5 with TRBJ2-5; TRBD2 agrees at 9 bases. Trimming took 0 bases from V and 0 from J; bases not matched to a gene: 2. The V gene's germline CDR1 is MNHEY and CDR2 SVGAGI. CDR3 length equals 16 residues. The DNA for the CDR3 is TGTGCCAGCAGTTACTCGCGGGGGGGACACCAAGAGACCCAGTACTTC. Residues: CASSYSRGGHQETQYF.

The rearrangement joins TRBV7-2 to TRBJ1-2; weak D call: TRBD1 (5 bases). CDR3 length equals 15 residues. Germline V gene data show CDR1 as SGHTA and CDR2 as FQGNSA. Trimming pared 5 bases from V and 10 bases from J, leaving 23 bases between. The CDR3 nucleotides read TGTGCCAGCAGCATTAGTGGGGGGGACCTAGAAGACTACACCTTC. This translates into CASSISGGDLEDYTF.

The V gene is TRBV6-5, the J gene TRBJ1-3; no firm D call. Germline loops: CDR1 MNHEY, CDR2 SVGAGI. The ends were cut back, 2 bases at V and 3 bases at J, with 14 bases in the middle. This CDR3 region has 16 residues. The CDR3 region has the DNA TGTGCCAGCAGTTACGGGCCTTTGGGTAGTGGAAACACCATATATTTT. Translated: CASSYGPLGSGNTIYF.

This chain joins TRBV7-9 and TRBJ1-3; 7 nucleotides line up with TRBD1. Unmatched junction bases numbered 10, after V lost 1 base and J lost 7 bases. Germline V gene lookup returns CDR1 SEHNR and CDR2 FQNEAQ (reference sequence). The CDR3 runs 16 residues. The CDR3 DNA reads TGTGCCAGCAGCTTAGGGGCCATTAAGGGGGCGAACACCATATATTTT. Translating gives CASSLGAIKGANTIYF.

This clone is a singleton in its sample. This chain connects TRBV29-1 to TRBJ2-6; D might be TRBD1 (6 bases). Trimming removed 4 bases at V and 4 bases at J, with 17 bases between. Germline V gene data show CDR1 as SQVTM and CDR2 as ANQGSEA. The length of the CDR3 is 16 residues. The CDR3 protein is CSVGGQTPLGANVLTF. The CDR3 bases are TGCAGCGTTGGAGGACAGACCCCTCTCGGGGCCAACGTCCTGACTTTC. Full variable domain (missing parts from reference TRBV29-1 and TRBJ2-6): SAVISQKPSRDICQRGTSLTIQCQVDSQVTMMFWYRQQPGQSLTLIATANQGSEATYESGFVIDKFPISRPNLTFSTLTVSNMSPEDSSIYLCSVGGQTPLGANVLTFGAGSRLTVL.

The chain uses TRBV30 and TRBJ2-7; tentatively, D is TRBD1 (5 bases). Germline loops: CDR1 GTSNPN, CDR2 SVGIG (reference sequence). The CDR3 runs to 11 residues. The V and J ends lost 5 bases and 2 bases respectively, with 7 bases between them. In DNA form, the CDR3 reads TGTGCCTGGGAGACAGCCTACGAGCAGTACTTC. This encodes CAWETAYEQYF.

The V call is TRBV19, the J call TRBJ2-1; D is unresolved. The CDR3 is 12 amino acids. Germline V gives CDR1 LNHDA, CDR2 SQIVND (reference sequence). Trimming took off 3 bases at V and 5 bases at J, with 5 bases between the two ends. In DNA form, the CDR3 reads TGTGCCAGTAGTATCCAGAACAATGAGCAGTTCTTC. This translates into CASSIQNNEQFF.

The chain links TRBV6-5 to TRBJ2-5; 8 bases agree with TRBD2. The length of the CDR3 is 14 residues. The J segment lost 4 bases and the V segment lost 7 bases, leaving 8 bases of the junction unmatched. Germline V CDR1 and CDR2: MNHEY, SVGAGI. The CDR3 DNA reads as TGTGCCAGCACCCTGGGACGGGGGGGAGAGACCCAGTACTTC. It translates to CASTLGRGGETQYF.

The V call is TRBV2, the J call TRBJ2-5; the D gene is possibly TRBD1 (6 bases). CDR1 and CDR2 (germline): SNHLY, FYNNEI. This CDR3 has 12 residues. Trimming cost V 10 bases and J 1 base, with 10 bases left between them. Here the CDR3 reads CATRQAQETQYF. The CDR3 region has the DNA TGTGCCACGCGACAGGCCCAAGAGACCCAGTACTTC.

The V call is TRBV28, the J call TRBJ1-5; 7 bases are a match to TRBD1. There are 17 residues in the CDR3. CDR1 and CDR2 (germline): MDHEN, SYDVKM. V lost 8 bases and J lost 1; bases outside the gene matches: 14. Written as DNA, the CDR3 is TGTGCCAGCGGCCCCGGGACAGCTTATTTGAGCAATCAGCCCCAGCATTTT. Protein product: CASGPGTAYLSNQPQHF.